The 31 T cell receptor beta chains below were found in one sample sequenced in a study of blood T cell repertoires in COVID-19. Profiled with immunoSEQ multiplex PCR; TCRdb holds only in-frame clones, not every one. The sample records roughly 370,000 clones, around nine tenths being singletons. Input material: PBMCs or T cells enriched from blood (not recorded which). All receptors come from a woman in her forties or fifties who had recovered from COVID-19.

The chain links TRBV9 to TRBJ2-1, with a tentative D call TRBD1 (6 bases). Trimming took off 0 bases at V and 1 base at J, with 17 bases between the two ends. The germline V gene encodes CDR1 SGDLS and CDR2 YYNGEE. The CDR3 length is 18 residues. The CDR3 sequence: CASSVGAGQPPSYNEQFF. For the CDR3, the DNA is TGTGCCAGCAGCGTAGGGGCCGGACAGCCGCCTTCCTACAATGAGCAGTTCTTC. The full variable domain, its missing parts supplied by reference TRBV9 and TRBJ2-1, is DSGVTQTPKHLITATGQRVTLRCSPRSGDLSVYWYQQSLDQGLQFLIQYYNGEERAKGNILERFSAQQFPDLHSELNLSSLELGDSALYFCASSVGAGQPPSYNEQFFGPGTRLTVL.

The chain couples TRBV7-9 to TRBJ2-7, with D perhaps TRBD1 (5 bases). The V and J ends lost 2 bases and 7 bases respectively, with 21 bases between them. The CDR3 consists of 16 residues. The germline V gene has CDR1 SEHNR and CDR2 FQNEAQ (reference sequence). The CDR3 spells CASSLSRQGPPREQYF. CDR3 coding DNA: TGTGCCAGCAGCTTAAGTCGGCAGGGCCCTCCTCGGGAGCAGTACTTC.

The chain employs TRBV7-3 and TRBJ2-3; no clear D gene. The V and J ends lost 3 bases and 4 bases respectively, with 5 bases between them. The CDR3 is made up of 12 amino acids. Germline V gene data show CDR1 as SGHTA and CDR2 as FQGTGA. The DNA for the CDR3 is TGTGCCAGCAGCTTCCGGGCAGATACGCAGTATTTT. This translates into CASSFRADTQYF.

The CDR3 coding sequence is TGCGCCAGCAGTGAGTTCATAAGGGGAAATCAGCCCCAGCATTTT. Amino acid sequence: CASSEFIRGNQPQHF. V and J are TRBV10-2 and TRBJ1-5, with D possibly TRBD1 on 5 matching bases. Per germline, CDR1 WSHSY and CDR2 SAAADI. This CDR3 contains 15 residues. Between the trimmed V and J ends, which lost 1 base and 4 bases, there was a span of 11 bases.

The CDR3 region has the DNA TGTGCCAGCAGTTACTCGAGGACAACAAAGAACACTGAAGCTTTCTTT. Protein: CASSYSRTTKNTEAFF. The V and J genes are TRBV6-2 or TRBV6-3 and TRBJ1-1; possibly TRBD1 for D (5 bases). The CDR3 totals 16 residues. Per germline, CDR1 MNHEY and CDR2 SVGEGT. V was trimmed by 0 bases and J by 1 base, leaving 12 bases between them.

This rearrangement joins TRBV5-3 to TRBJ1-6; TRBD1 matches 8 bases. Being an ORF, TRBV5-3 has a function that is uncertain. The CDR3 contains 18 residues. Trimming took 0 bases from V and 6 from J; bases not matched to a gene: 11. This CDR3 is CARSLDRGGTCANSPLHF. Written as DNA, the CDR3 is TGTGCCAGAAGCTTGGACAGGGGGGGTACGTGTGCTAATTCACCCCTCCACTTT.

The J gene is TRBJ1-3, the V gene TRBV18; D is undetermined. This CDR3 region has 16 residues. V gave up 3 bases and J gave up 1 base, with 13 bases separating them. Looked up from germline, CDR1 is KGHSH and CDR2 is LQKENI. The CDR3 sequence: CASSPGHLESGNTIYF. DNA of the CDR3: TGTGCCAGCTCACCGGGCCACCTCGAATCTGGAAACACCATATATTTT.

CDR3 sequence reads: CASSLGQGGSGELFF. Here the CDR3 DNA reads TGCGCCAGCAGCTTGGGGCAGGGGGGCTCCGGGGAGCTGTTTTTT. The chain joins TRBV5-1 to TRBJ2-2, with a weak D call TRBD1 (7 bases). Germline-derived CDR1 and CDR2 are SGHRS and YFSETQ. Trimming shortened V by 0 bases and J by 6 bases, and 12 bases separated the two germline ends. CDR3 length: 15 amino acids.

The chain links TRBV19 to TRBJ1-5, with D maybe TRBD1 (5 bases). This CDR3 has 16 residues. CDR1 and CDR2 (germline): LNHDA, SQIVND (reference sequence). The V end was cut by 5 bases, the J end by 0 bases, with 14 bases between. CDR3: CASSRKTDYSNQPQHF. The DNA for the CDR3 is TGTGCCAGTAGTCGCAAGACAGATTATAGCAATCAGCCCCAGCATTTT.

This chain uses TRBV29-1 with TRBJ1-2; D perhaps matches TRBD1 (6 bases). Germline V gives CDR1 SQVTM, CDR2 ANQGSEA. Trimming removed 6 bases at V and 4 bases at J, with 12 bases between. The CDR3 covers 12 residues. CDR3 protein: CSVRGQSYGYTF. In DNA, the CDR3 is TGCAGCGTCCGAGGACAGAGCTATGGCTACACCTTC.

The chain combines TRBV11-2 with TRBJ2-7; TRBD1 might be the D (6 bases). Per germline, CDR1 SGHAT and CDR2 FQNNGV. This CDR3 spans 16 amino acids. The V end was cut by 8 bases, the J end by 7 bases, with 27 bases between. CDR3 coding DNA: TGTGCCAGCGGGCTTTTTCAGGGGACCTTTTTCGGTGAGCAGTACTTC. It translates to CASGLFQGTFFGEQYF.

J is TRBJ1-1 and V is TRBV29-1, with 8 bases aligning to TRBD1. Germline V CDR1 and CDR2: SQVTM, ANQGSEA. With 6 bases clipped from V and 5 bases from J, the junction kept 8 bases outside the gene matches. This CDR3 is 13 amino acids long. CDR3: CSVRTGTATEAFF. CDR3 DNA: TGCAGCGTGCGGACAGGGACCGCGACTGAAGCTTTCTTT.

The chain recombines TRBV15 with TRBJ1-2, with unresolved D. Germline V gene data show CDR1 as LNHNV and CDR2 as YYDKDF (reference sequence). CDR3 length: 13 amino acids. Trimming shortened V by 0 bases and J by 8 bases, and 10 bases separated the two germline ends. The CDR3: CATSREAVQGYTF. The CDR3 DNA is TGTGCCACCAGCAGAGAGGCGGTGCAGGGCTACACCTTC.

J is TRBJ2-7 and V is TRBV19; 8 positions agree with TRBD1. There are 15 residues in the CDR3. Unmatched junction bases numbered 7, after V lost 5 bases and J lost 1 base. Germline V gene data show CDR1 as LNHDA and CDR2 as SQIVND (reference sequence). CDR3 sequence reads: CASSLTGAASYEQYF. Written as DNA, the CDR3 is TGTGCCAGTAGTCTGACAGGGGCCGCATCCTACGAGCAGTACTTC. Based on the CDR3 plus reference TRBV19 and TRBJ2-7, the full variable domain is DGGITQSPKYLFRKEGQNVTLSCEQNLNHDAMYWYRQDPGQGLRLIYYSQIVNDFQKGDIAEGYSVSREKKESFPLTVTSAQKNPTAFYLCASSLTGAASYEQYFGPGTRLTVT.

The genes are TRBV20-1 and TRBJ2-7; 7 bases match TRBD2. Germline assignment: CDR1 DFQATT and CDR2 SNEGSKA (reference sequence). Trimming took 3 bases from V and 6 from J; bases not matched to a gene: 2. This CDR3 contains 11 residues. DNA of the CDR3: TGCAGTGCTAGGGCTAGCGGCGAGCAGTACTTC. It encodes CSARASGEQYF.

CDR3 sequence: CAWSVVGDLPDEQFF. For the CDR3, the DNA is TGTGCCTGGAGTGTAGTTGGGGACTTGCCCGATGAGCAGTTCTTC. The chain carries TRBV30 and TRBJ2-1, with a possible D match to TRBD2 (6 bases). The V gene lost 0 bases and the J gene lost 8 bases, with 17 bases spanning the gap. The V gene's germline CDR1 is GTSNPN and CDR2 SVGIG (reference sequence). The CDR3 runs 15 residues.

The chain joins TRBV5-1 to TRBJ2-1; possible D gene TRBD1, 5 bases. The V and J ends lost 7 bases and 0 bases respectively, with 8 bases between them. This CDR3 is 13 amino acids long. Germline V gene sequence: CDR1 SGHRS, CDR2 YFSETQ. The CDR3 coding sequence is TGCGCCAGCCACAGGAGCTCCTACAATGAGCAGTTCTTC. This codes for CASHRSSYNEQFF.

The V call is TRBV5-1, the J call TRBJ2-1; TRBD2 agrees at 10 bases. Losses at the gene ends were 0 bases for V and 9 bases for J; bases not matched to a gene: 9. The CDR3 runs 16 residues. Germline V gene data show CDR1 as SGHRS and CDR2 as YFSETQ. The CDR3 sequence is CASSLEPAGGPAEQFF. CDR3 nucleotide sequence: TGCGCCAGCAGCTTGGAGCCAGCGGGGGGGCCGGCTGAGCAGTTCTTC.

The chain has TRBV7-9 and TRBJ1-1; 7 positions agree with TRBD1. The CDR3 spans 14 residues. Per germline, CDR1 SEHNR and CDR2 FQNEAQ (reference sequence). V was pared by 5 bases and J by 7 bases, with 10 bases of the junction left unmatched. This CDR3 reads CASSTDRVGIEAFF. In DNA, the CDR3 is TGTGCCAGCAGCACCGACAGGGTTGGTATTGAAGCTTTCTTT.

The chain joins TRBV3-1 (or the pseudogene TRBV3-2) to TRBJ2-1; D is unresolved. CDR3 length: 12 residues. Trimming cost V 1 base and J 9 bases, with 7 bases left between them. CDR1 and CDR2 (germline): LGHDT, YNNKEL (reference sequence). CDR3 nucleotide sequence: TGTGCCAGCAGCCAAGCCCTGAGTGAGCAGTTCTTC. Amino acid sequence: CASSQALSEQFF.

This clone was recorded only once. The genes are TRBV6-5 and TRBJ1-2; 8 bases match TRBD1. V shed 5 bases, J shed 4 bases, and the junction held 9 bases outside the gene matches. The length of the CDR3 is 15 residues. Germline V lookup: CDR1 MNHEY, CDR2 SVGAGI. CDR3 in DNA: TGTGCCAGCAGTCCGACAGGGGACTACAGCTATGGCTACACCTTC. This encodes CASSPTGDYSYGYTF.

This clone was detected once. V and J are TRBV3-1 (or the pseudogene TRBV3-2) and TRBJ1-5, with 7 bases matching TRBD1. The CDR3 runs to 13 residues. In germline, CDR1 is LGHDT, CDR2 YNNKEL (reference sequence). V lost 1 base and J lost 6; bases outside the gene matches: 0. This chain's CDR3 is CASSQGQGQPQHF. In DNA, the CDR3 is TGTGCCAGCAGCCAAGGACAGGGTCAGCCCCAGCATTTT.

In its sample, this clone was seen many times. The J gene is TRBJ2-5, the V gene TRBV7-9; maybe TRBD2 (5 bases). CDR3 length: 14 amino acids. The germline gives CDR1 SEHNR, CDR2 FQNEAQ (reference sequence). Trimming left V 2 bases short and J 4 bases short, with 11 bases between. The DNA of the CDR3 is TGTGCCAGCAGCTTATTATCTCGGGGAGAGACCCAGTACTTC. Protein sequence: CASSLLSRGETQYF.

The rearrangement joins TRBV7-2 to TRBJ2-2, with a tentative D call TRBD2 (5 bases). The CDR3 is 15 residues long. Looked up from germline, CDR1 is SGHTA and CDR2 is FQGNSA. The V end was cut by 2 bases, the J end by 1 base, with 8 bases between. The CDR3 reads CASSLNEGNTGELFF. DNA of the CDR3: TGTGCCAGCAGCTTAAATGAGGGGAACACCGGGGAGCTGTTTTTT.

The chain is built from TRBV5-8 and TRBJ1-4; D is uncertain. This CDR3 is 15 amino acids long. V lost 4 bases and J 5 bases, leaving 15 bases between the germline ends. CDR1 and CDR2 (germline): SGHTS, YDEGEE. The CDR3 nucleotides are TGTGCCAGCAGCCCGGGTCTTTCGGGGAATGAAAAACTGTTTTTT. Encoded protein: CASSPGLSGNEKLFF. The full variable domain, completed using reference TRBV5-8 and TRBJ1-4, is EAGVTQSPTHLIKTRGQQATLRCSPISGHTSVYWYQQALGLGLQFLLWYDEGEERNRGNFPPRFSGRQFPNYSSELNVNALELEDSALYLCASSPGLSGNEKLFFGSGTQLSVL.

The V and J genes are TRBV2 and TRBJ1-3; no reliable D call. Germline loops: CDR1 SNHLY, CDR2 FYNNEI. Trimming pared 4 bases from V and 0 bases from J, leaving 16 bases between. The CDR3 is 17 residues long. Here the CDR3 DNA reads TGTGCCAGCAGTGGCCGAAAGAGATTATACTCTGGAAACACCATATATTTT. This encodes CASSGRKRLYSGNTIYF.

In its sample, this clone was seen once. V usage is TRBV6-1 and J usage is TRBJ2-7; unclear D gene. The V end lost 1 base, the J end lost 0 bases, and 10 bases lay between the germline ends. The CDR3 loop spans 15 amino acids. Per germline, CDR1 MNHNS and CDR2 SASEGT. CDR3 loop: CASSEVTISSYEQYF. In DNA form, the CDR3 reads TGTGCCAGCAGTGAAGTGACAATTAGCTCCTACGAGCAGTACTTC.

V and J are TRBV28 and TRBJ1-5; D is perhaps TRBD1 (6 bases). The V gene lost 5 bases and the J gene lost 6 bases, with 14 bases spanning the gap. The CDR3 covers 14 residues. CDR1 MDHEN and CDR2 SYDVKM come from the germline V gene. CDR3 residues: CASSQGGGGQPQHF. CDR3 nucleotide sequence: TGTGCCAGCAGTCAAGGCGGGGGCGGTCAGCCCCAGCATTTT.

The J gene is TRBJ2-1, the V gene TRBV13, with D possibly being TRBD2 (5 bases). The CDR3 covers 13 residues. Germline-derived CDR1 and CDR2 are PRHDT and FYEKMQ (reference sequence). Trimming took 3 bases from V and 5 from J, leaving 8 bases between them. In DNA, the CDR3 is TGTGCCAGCAGCTTTGAGCGGAACAATGAGCAGTTCTTC. It is translated as CASSFERNNEQFF.

The chain is built from TRBV7-9 and TRBJ1-4; D might be TRBD1 (5 bases). The germline V and J ends were trimmed by 5 bases and 7 bases, with 17 bases remaining between them. Germline CDR1 and CDR2: SEHNR and FQNEAQ (reference sequence). CDR3 size: 15 residues. The chain's CDR3 is CASSLLRGDSEKLFF. The CDR3 coding sequence is TGTGCCAGCAGCCTACTCCGGGGGGATAGTGAAAAACTGTTTTTT.

The V call is TRBV11-2, the J call TRBJ2-1, with 7 positions matching TRBD2. V was clipped by 5 bases and J by 2 bases; unmatched bases: 6. The CDR3 spans 15 residues. In germline, CDR1 is SGHAT, CDR2 FQNNGV. The CDR3 reads CASSIGAGPYNEQFF. The CDR3 coding sequence is TGTGCCAGCAGCATAGGAGCGGGGCCCTACAATGAGCAGTTCTTC.